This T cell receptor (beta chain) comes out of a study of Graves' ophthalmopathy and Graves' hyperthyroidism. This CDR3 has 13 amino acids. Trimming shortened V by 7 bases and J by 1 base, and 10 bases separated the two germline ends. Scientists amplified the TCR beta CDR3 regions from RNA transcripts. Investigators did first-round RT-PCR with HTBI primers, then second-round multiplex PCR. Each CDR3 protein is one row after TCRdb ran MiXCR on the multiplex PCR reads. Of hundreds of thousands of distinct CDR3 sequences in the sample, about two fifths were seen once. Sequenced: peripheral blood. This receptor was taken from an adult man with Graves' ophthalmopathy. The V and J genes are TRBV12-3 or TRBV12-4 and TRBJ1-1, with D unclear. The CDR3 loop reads CASILHSNTEAFF. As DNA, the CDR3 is TGTGCCAGCATTCTACACTCGAACACTGAAGCTTTCTTT.